This T cell receptor (beta chain) was found in a study of blood T cells in healthy people across ages. This clonotype was observed many times. The use of a sample-barcoded 5' primer and a J-beta primer mix characterized a second PCR of roughly 6 to 11 cycles. Using its own MiXCR run on the 5' RACE reads, TCRdb lists one record per CDR3 protein. Here the sample spans around 900,000 distinct CDR3 sequences, under 35% being singletons. The CDR3 totals 15 residues. Germline CDR1 is KGHSH and CDR2 is LQKENI. Trimming stripped 5 bases from V and 1 base from J, with 14 bases between. The genes are TRBV18 and TRBJ2-5, with D possibly being TRBD1 (6 bases). Sequenced input: blood. This TCR came from a woman older than 75 in good health. The CDR3 DNA follows: TGTGCCAGCTCATCGGGACACAACCTCCAAGAGACCCAGTACTTC. This translates into CASSSGHNLQETQYF.